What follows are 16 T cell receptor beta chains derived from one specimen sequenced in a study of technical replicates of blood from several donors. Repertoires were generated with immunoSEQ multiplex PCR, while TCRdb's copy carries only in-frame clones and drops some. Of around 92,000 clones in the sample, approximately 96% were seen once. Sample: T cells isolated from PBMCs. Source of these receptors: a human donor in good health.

The CDR3 protein is CASSFTDSPLHF. Here the CDR3 DNA reads TGTGCCAGCAGCTTTACAGACTCACCCCTCCACTTT. The genes are TRBV7-8 and TRBJ1-6; D call uncertain. The CDR3 sequence is 12 residues long. Germline CDR1 SGHVS, CDR2 FQNEAQ. Trimming shortened V by 3 bases and J by 10 bases, and 7 bases separated the two germline ends.

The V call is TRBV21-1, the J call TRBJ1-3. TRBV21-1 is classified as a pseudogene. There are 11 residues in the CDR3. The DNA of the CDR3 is TGTGCCAGCAGCACCCGGGGCACCATATATTTT. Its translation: CASSTRGTIYF.

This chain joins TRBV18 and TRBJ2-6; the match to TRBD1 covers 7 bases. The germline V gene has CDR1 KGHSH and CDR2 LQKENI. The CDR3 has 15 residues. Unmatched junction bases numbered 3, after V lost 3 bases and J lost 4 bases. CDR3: CASSPGQVGANVLTF. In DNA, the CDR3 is TGTGCCAGCTCACCCGGACAGGTCGGGGCCAACGTCCTGACTTTC.

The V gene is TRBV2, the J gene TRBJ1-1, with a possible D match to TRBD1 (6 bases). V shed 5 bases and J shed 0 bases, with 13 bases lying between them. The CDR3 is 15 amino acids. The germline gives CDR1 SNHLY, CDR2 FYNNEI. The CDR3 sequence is CASSQLTGLNTEAFF. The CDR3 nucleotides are TGTGCCAGCAGTCAACTTACAGGGCTGAACACTGAAGCTTTCTTT.

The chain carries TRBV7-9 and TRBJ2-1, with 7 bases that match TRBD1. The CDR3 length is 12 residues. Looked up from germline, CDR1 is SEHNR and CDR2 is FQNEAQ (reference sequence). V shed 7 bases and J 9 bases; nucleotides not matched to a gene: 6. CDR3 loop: CASIRGQGEQFF. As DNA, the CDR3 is TGTGCCAGCATTAGGGGGCAGGGTGAGCAGTTCTTC.

CDR3 loop: CASSETHRDTEAFF. In nucleotides, the CDR3 is TGTGCCAGCAGTGAAACTCACAGAGACACTGAAGCTTTCTTT. The rearrangement links TRBV6-1 to TRBJ1-1; D gene ambiguous. CDR3 size: 14 residues. The germline gives CDR1 MNHNS, CDR2 SASEGT. V was shortened by 2 bases and J by 3 bases, with 10 bases between the two germline ends.

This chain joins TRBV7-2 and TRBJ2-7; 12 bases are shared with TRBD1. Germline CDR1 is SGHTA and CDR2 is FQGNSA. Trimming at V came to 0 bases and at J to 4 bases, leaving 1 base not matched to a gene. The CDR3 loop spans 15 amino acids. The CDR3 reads CASSLAGQGAYEQYF. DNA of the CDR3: TGTGCCAGCAGCTTAGCGGGACAGGGGGCTTACGAGCAGTACTTC.

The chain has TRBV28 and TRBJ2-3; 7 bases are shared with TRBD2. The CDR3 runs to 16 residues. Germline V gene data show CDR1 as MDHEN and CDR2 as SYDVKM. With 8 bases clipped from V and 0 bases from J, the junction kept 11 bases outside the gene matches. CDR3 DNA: TGTGCCAGCGACGTTGTAACGGGAGGAAGCACAGATACGCAGTATTTT. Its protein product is CASDVVTGGSTDTQYF.

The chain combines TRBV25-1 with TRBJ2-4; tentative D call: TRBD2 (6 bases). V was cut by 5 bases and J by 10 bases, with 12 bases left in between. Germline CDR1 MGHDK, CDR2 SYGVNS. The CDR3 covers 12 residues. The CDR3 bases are TGTGCCAGCAGTCTTTCGGCGGGAATTCAGTACTTC. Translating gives CASSLSAGIQYF.

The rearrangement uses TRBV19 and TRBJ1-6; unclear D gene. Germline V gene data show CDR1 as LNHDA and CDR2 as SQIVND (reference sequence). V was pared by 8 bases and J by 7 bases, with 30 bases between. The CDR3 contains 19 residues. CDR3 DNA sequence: TGTGCCAGTCATACACCTCCGAAGACAAGTACCTCCTCGAATTCACCCCTCCACTTT. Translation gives CASHTPPKTSTSSNSPLHF. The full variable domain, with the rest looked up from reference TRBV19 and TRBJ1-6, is DGGITQSPKYLFRKEGQNVTLSCEQNLNHDAMYWYRQDPGQGLRLIYYSQIVNDFQKGDIAEGYSVSREKKESFPLTVTSAQKNPTAFYLCASHTPPKTSTSSNSPLHFGNGTRLTVT.

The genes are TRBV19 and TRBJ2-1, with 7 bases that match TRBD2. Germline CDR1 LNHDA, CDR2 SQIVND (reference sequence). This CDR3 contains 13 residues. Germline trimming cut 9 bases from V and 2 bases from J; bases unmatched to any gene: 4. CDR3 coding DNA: TGTGCCAGCCTAGCGGACCCCTACAATGAGCAGTTCTTC. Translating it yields CASLADPYNEQFF. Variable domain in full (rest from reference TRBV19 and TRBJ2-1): DGGITQSPKYLFRKEGQNVTLSCEQNLNHDAMYWYRQDPGQGLRLIYYSQIVNDFQKGDIAEGYSVSREKKESFPLTVTSAQKNPTAFYLCASLADPYNEQFFGPGTRLTVL.

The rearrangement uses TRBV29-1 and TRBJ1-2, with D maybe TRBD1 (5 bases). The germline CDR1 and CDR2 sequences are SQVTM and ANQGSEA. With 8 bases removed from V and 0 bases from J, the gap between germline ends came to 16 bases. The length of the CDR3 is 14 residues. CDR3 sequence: CSLPPIGANYGYTF. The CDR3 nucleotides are TGCAGCCTCCCTCCTATAGGGGCTAACTATGGCTACACCTTC. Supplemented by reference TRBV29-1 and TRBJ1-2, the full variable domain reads SAVISQKPSRDICQRGTSLTIQCQVDSQVTMMFWYRQQPGQSLTLIATANQGSEATYESGFVIDKFPISRPNLTFSTLTVSNMSPEDSSIYLCSLPPIGANYGYTFGSGTRLTVV.

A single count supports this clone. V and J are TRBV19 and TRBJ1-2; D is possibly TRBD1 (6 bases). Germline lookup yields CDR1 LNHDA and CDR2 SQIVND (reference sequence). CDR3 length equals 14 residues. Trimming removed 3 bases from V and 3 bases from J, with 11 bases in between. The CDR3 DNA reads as TGTGCCAGTAGTATCGGACAGACCTACTATGGCTACACCTTC. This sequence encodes CASSIGQTYYGYTF.

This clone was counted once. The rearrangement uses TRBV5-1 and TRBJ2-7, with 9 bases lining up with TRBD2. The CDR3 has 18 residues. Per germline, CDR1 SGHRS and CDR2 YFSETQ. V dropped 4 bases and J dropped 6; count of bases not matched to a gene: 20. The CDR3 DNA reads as TGCGCCAGCAGCCCGTTGTATGGACTGAGACTAGCGGAGGTCGAGCAGTACTTC. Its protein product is CASSPLYGLRLAEVEQYF.

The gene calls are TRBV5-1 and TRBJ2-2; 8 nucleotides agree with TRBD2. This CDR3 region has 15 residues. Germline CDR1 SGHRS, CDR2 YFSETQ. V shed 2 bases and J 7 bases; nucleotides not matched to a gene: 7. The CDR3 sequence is CASSFGEAGVGELFF. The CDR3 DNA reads TGCGCCAGCAGCTTCGGCGAAGCGGGAGTCGGGGAGCTGTTTTTT.

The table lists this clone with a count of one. CDR3 bases: TGTGCTAGTGGTTTGGTACCCCTAGGCGGGCGTCGGCAAGAGACCCAGTACTTC. Protein sequence: CASGLVPLGGRRQETQYF. The genes are TRBV12-5 and TRBJ2-5; the D gene is possibly TRBD2 (5 bases). V was shortened by 0 bases and J by 2 bases, with 19 bases between the two germline ends. Germline V gives CDR1 LGHNT, CDR2 FRNRAP. The CDR3 consists of 18 residues.